The 21 T cell receptor beta chains below come from one sample, sequenced in a study of blood T cell repertoires in COVID-19. TCRdb's copy holds only in-frame clones and misses some; the assay was immunoSEQ multiplex PCR. The sample holds fewer than 500,000 clones, approximately 77% seen once. Input material: peripheral blood. The origin of the receptors is a human donor with acute or convalescent COVID-19. The donor label of this sample is uncertain.

The chain couples TRBV7-8 to TRBJ2-3; 8 bases are shared with TRBD1. This CDR3 has 15 amino acids. With V trimmed by 6 bases and J by 0 bases, 5 bases remained unmatched. The V gene's germline CDR1 is SGHVS and CDR2 FQNEAQ. The CDR3 spells CASRLDRVSTDTQYF. CDR3 in DNA: TGTGCCAGCAGATTGGACAGGGTGAGCACAGATACGCAGTATTTT.

The rearrangement links TRBV18 to TRBJ2-1, with D unclear. The germline V gene encodes CDR1 KGHSH and CDR2 LQKENI. The CDR3 runs 13 residues. The V gene lost 3 bases and the J gene lost 7 bases, with 10 bases spanning the gap. In nucleotides, the CDR3 is TGTGCCAGCTCACCTGTCCGGAGTAATGAGCAGTTCTTC. This codes for CASSPVRSNEQFF.

V usage is TRBV29-1 and J usage is TRBJ1-1; D is possibly TRBD1 (6 bases). V was trimmed by 7 bases and J by 1 base, leaving 16 bases between them. From germline, CDR1 is SQVTM and CDR2 ANQGSEA. The CDR3 has 14 amino acids. The CDR3 DNA sequence: TGCAGCGCGGAAAAGGGGGTGAGGAACACTGAAGCTTTCTTT. This gives the protein CSAEKGVRNTEAFF.

The chain recombines TRBV5-8 with TRBJ2-1, with 11 nucleotides matching TRBD1. Per germline, CDR1 SGHTS and CDR2 YDEGEE. The ends lost 4 bases at V and 7 bases at J; junction bases unmatched: 7. The CDR3 loop spans 15 amino acids. This CDR3 reads CASSPWTGGLNEQFF. The CDR3 DNA sequence: TGTGCCAGCAGCCCCTGGACAGGGGGCCTTAATGAGCAGTTCTTC. Supplemented by reference TRBV5-8 and TRBJ2-1, the full variable domain reads EAGVTQSPTHLIKTRGQQATLRCSPISGHTSVYWYQQALGLGLQFLLWYDEGEERNRGNFPPRFSGRQFPNYSSELNVNALELEDSALYLCASSPWTGGLNEQFFGPGTRLTVL.

CDR3 nucleotides: TGTGCCAGCATCCTGGGAGAGGGTTCCTACAATGAGCAGTTCTTC. This translates into CASILGEGSYNEQFF. The chain couples TRBV5-8 to TRBJ2-1; a weak D match, TRBD2 (5 bases). Trimming removed 6 bases from V and 1 base from J, with 14 bases in between. The germline CDR1 and CDR2 sequences are SGHTS and YDEGEE. The CDR3 is made up of 15 amino acids.

The rearrangement links TRBV28 to TRBJ1-4; D is possibly TRBD1 (6 bases). Trimming cost V 4 bases and J 3 bases, with 9 bases left between them. The CDR3 has 14 residues. Germline V gene data show CDR1 as MDHEN and CDR2 as SYDVKM. The CDR3 nucleotides read TGTGCCAGCAGTTCACAGGGACCTAATGAAAAACTGTTTTTT. Translating it yields CASSSQGPNEKLFF.

The chain is built from TRBV6-2 or TRBV6-3 and TRBJ1-1, with D unresolved. The CDR3 loop spans 12 amino acids. V dropped 5 bases and J dropped 5 bases, with 9 bases sitting between them. Germline CDR1 reads MNHEY; CDR2 reads SVGEGT. This CDR3 is CASSRLRTEAFF. As DNA, the CDR3 is TGTGCCAGCAGTAGGTTGAGGACTGAAGCTTTCTTT.

The chain employs TRBV9 and TRBJ2-1, with TRBD2 identical over 9 bases. The CDR3 length is 17 residues. V lost 0 bases and J lost 8; bases outside the gene matches: 12. The germline V gene has CDR1 SGDLS and CDR2 YYNGEE. The CDR3 protein is CASSVDPPGGGADEQFF. The CDR3 DNA reads as TGTGCCAGCAGCGTAGACCCCCCGGGCGGGGGGGCCGATGAGCAGTTCTTC.

V is TRBV12-5 and J is TRBJ1-5, with D possibly matching TRBD1 (6 bases). Trimming pared 7 bases from V and 3 bases from J, leaving 13 bases between. CDR1 and CDR2 (germline): LGHNT, FRNRAP. The CDR3 extends over 14 amino acids. DNA of the CDR3: TGTGCTAGTGCCACTCAGGGGATCAATCAGCCCCAGCATTTT. Protein: CASATQGINQPQHF.

This clone was seen once. CDR3 sequence: CASRLQGAPEQPQHF. The CDR3 DNA sequence: TGTGCCAGCAGATTACAGGGGGCGCCCGAACAGCCCCAGCATTTT. The V gene is TRBV6-5, the J gene TRBJ1-5, with 9 bases that match TRBD1. The CDR3 spans 15 residues. Germline assignment: CDR1 MNHEY and CDR2 SVGAGI. V shed 6 bases and J 7 bases; nucleotides not matched to a gene: 10.

V is TRBV23-1 and J is TRBJ2-7; 8 positions agree with TRBD1. TRBV23-1 is an ORF; its function is uncertain. V trimming: 3 bases; J trimming: 6 bases; junction bases outside the gene matches: 7. The CDR3 is 14 amino acids. The chain's CDR3 is CASSQSDRGGEQYF. The DNA of the CDR3 is TGCGCCAGCAGTCAGTCAGACAGGGGCGGCGAGCAGTACTTC.

J is TRBJ1-2 and V is TRBV10-2; possible D gene TRBD1, 6 bases. The CDR3 loop spans 13 amino acids. The V gene lost 1 base and the J gene lost 6 bases, with 9 bases spanning the gap. CDR1 and CDR2 (germline): WSHSY, SAAADI. The DNA for the CDR3 is TGCGCCAGCAGTGAGTTTGAGGGGGATGGCTACACCTTC. Its translation is CASSEFEGDGYTF.

The V call is TRBV7-9, the J call TRBJ1-4; D might be TRBD1 (6 bases). This CDR3 is 17 amino acids long. The V end lost 3 bases, the J end lost 1 base, and 15 bases lay between the germline ends. Looked up from germline, CDR1 is SEHNR and CDR2 is FQNEAQ (reference sequence). The CDR3 here is CASSFGWTVQTNEKLFF. As DNA, the CDR3 is TGTGCCAGCAGCTTCGGGTGGACAGTTCAAACTAATGAAAAACTGTTTTTT.

This chain links TRBV19 with TRBJ1-2, with 8 bases aligning to TRBD1. CDR3 length: 15 residues. CDR1 and CDR2 from the germline V gene are LNHDA and SQIVND (reference sequence). Germline trimming cut 3 bases from V and 4 bases from J; bases unmatched to any gene: 7. In nucleotides, the CDR3 is TGTGCCAGTAGTATGGGGAGACAGGGGCCCTATGGCTACACCTTC. Amino acid sequence: CASSMGRQGPYGYTF.

The J gene is TRBJ1-1, the V gene TRBV5-1; TRBD1 matches at 9 bases. With 7 bases clipped from V and 4 bases from J, the junction kept 5 bases outside the gene matches. This CDR3 has 13 residues. Germline CDR1 and CDR2: SGHRS and YFSETQ. The CDR3 nucleotides read TGCGCCAGCTTGGGACAGGGTGGCACTGAAGCTTTCTTT. Amino acids: CASLGQGGTEAFF.

The rearrangement joins TRBV15 to TRBJ2-2; no reliable D call. CDR1 LNHNV and CDR2 YYDKDF come from the germline V gene (reference sequence). The germline V and J ends were trimmed by 7 bases and 6 bases, with 9 bases remaining between them. The length of the CDR3 is 12 residues. The CDR3 sequence is CATTYSSGELFF. In nucleotides, the CDR3 is TGTGCCACCACTTACAGCTCCGGGGAGCTGTTTTTT.

The gene calls are TRBV6-6 and TRBJ1-5; 7 bases map to TRBD1. The CDR3 runs to 17 residues. The trim removed 5 bases at V and 0 bases at J, leaving 10 bases unmatched. From germline, CDR1 is MNHNY and CDR2 SVGAGI (reference sequence). The CDR3 sequence is CASSPTWTGDSNQPQHF. The CDR3 DNA reads TGTGCCAGCAGTCCAACCTGGACAGGAGATAGCAATCAGCCCCAGCATTTT.

The gene calls are TRBV19 and TRBJ1-2; TRBD1 agrees at 11 bases. This CDR3 region has 14 residues. Trimming cost V 3 bases and J 7 bases; bases outside gene matches: 4. Germline loops: CDR1 LNHDA, CDR2 SQIVND (reference sequence). The CDR3 is CASSIRTGGGGYTF. DNA for the CDR3: TGTGCCAGTAGTATTCGGACAGGGGGCGGTGGCTACACCTTC.

This rearrangement joins TRBV30 to TRBJ1-1; TRBD1 is a possible D gene (5 bases). The CDR3 contains 13 residues. The germline V gene has CDR1 GTSNPN and CDR2 SVGIG (reference sequence). With 1 base removed from V and 11 bases from J, the gap between germline ends came to 17 bases. CDR3 protein: CAWSAWDSTAAFF. The CDR3 bases are TGTGCCTGGAGTGCCTGGGACTCTACGGCGGCTTTCTTT.

V and J are TRBV19 and TRBJ1-2, with 9 bases matching TRBD1. There are 16 residues in the CDR3. The V gene's germline CDR1 is LNHDA and CDR2 SQIVND (reference sequence). V lost 7 bases, J lost 3 bases, and 12 bases stayed unmatched. The CDR3 region is CASTTVRDREDYGYTF. In DNA, the CDR3 is TGTGCCAGTACCACTGTCCGGGACAGGGAGGACTATGGCTACACCTTC.

This chain joins TRBV7-2 and TRBJ2-7, with D possibly matching TRBD2 (6 bases). The germline gives CDR1 SGHTA, CDR2 FQGNSA. Trimming removed 0 bases at V and 9 bases at J, with 18 bases between. The CDR3 runs to 15 residues. Here the CDR3 DNA reads TGTGCCAGCAGCTTAGCTTCGGGAGTGGGCCTTGCGCAGTACTTC. It is translated as CASSLASGVGLAQYF.